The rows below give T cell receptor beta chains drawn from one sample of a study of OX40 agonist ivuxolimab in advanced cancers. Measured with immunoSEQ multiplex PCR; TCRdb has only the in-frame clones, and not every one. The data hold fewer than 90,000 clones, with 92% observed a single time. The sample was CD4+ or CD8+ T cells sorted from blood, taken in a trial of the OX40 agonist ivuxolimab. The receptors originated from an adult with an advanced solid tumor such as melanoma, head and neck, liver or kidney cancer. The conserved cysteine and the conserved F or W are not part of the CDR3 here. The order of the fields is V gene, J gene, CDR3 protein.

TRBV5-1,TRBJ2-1,ASQIATPAEQF
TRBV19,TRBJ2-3,ASSIQLAGGDTQY
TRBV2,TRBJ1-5,ASSVIGTADGGPQH
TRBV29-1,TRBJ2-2,SVGRGATGELF
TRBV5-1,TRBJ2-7,ASSLEAGYEQY
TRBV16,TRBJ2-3,ASSVRAGEGTDTQY
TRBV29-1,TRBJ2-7,SVARQGAFYEQY
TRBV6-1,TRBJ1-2,ASTPTGWEYGYT
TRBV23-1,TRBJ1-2,ASRPIPLGDRGQGSYGYT
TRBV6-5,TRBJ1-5,ASSLNMAQH
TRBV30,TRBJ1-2,AWRAGQVNYGYT
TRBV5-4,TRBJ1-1,ASSLEGRGSEAF
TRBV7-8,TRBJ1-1,ASSLNTNTEAF
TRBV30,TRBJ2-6,AWSVLWGQGGEGANVLT
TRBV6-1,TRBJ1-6,ASSWPDNSPLH
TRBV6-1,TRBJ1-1,ASSAAGPYTEAF
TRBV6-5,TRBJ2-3,ASSYSTQIQLDTQY
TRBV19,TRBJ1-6,ASSLPPGGGNSPLH
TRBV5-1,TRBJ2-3,ASSLGDTQY
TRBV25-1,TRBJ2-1,ASQRDEQF
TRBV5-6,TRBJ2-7,ASSSGPSASSYEQY
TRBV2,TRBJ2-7,ASSSGQGTYEQY
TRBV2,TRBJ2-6,ASSVSSGANVLT
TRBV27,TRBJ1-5,ASSKREGNQPQH
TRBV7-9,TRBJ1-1,ASSLDGDLNTEAF
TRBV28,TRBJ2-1,ASRPTPGGYNEQF
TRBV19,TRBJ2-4,ASSSRLAKNIQY
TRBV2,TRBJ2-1,ASKVRTGGGDEQF
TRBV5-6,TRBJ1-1,ASRGRPNTEAF
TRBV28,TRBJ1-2,ATRLDYGYT
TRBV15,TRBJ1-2,ATSGGGLVVGGYT
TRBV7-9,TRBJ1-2,ASSLQGAGGYT
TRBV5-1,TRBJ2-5,ASSLGGLAGGETQY
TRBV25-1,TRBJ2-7,ASSESRTARGSYEQY
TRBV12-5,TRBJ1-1,ASGFPQGAWDEAF